This T cell receptor beta chain appears in the sequencing data of a study of T cells in Graves' hyperthyroidism and ophthalmopathy. Broader study findings: Stable hyperthyroidism was separated from ophthalmopathy by a model based on 13 V-J features. Blood also contained most expanded thyroid clonotypes above 0.001.

Any patient presenting with uncontrolled infection, other autoimmune disease, pregnancy or lactation was left out. CDR3 length: 18 amino acids. Looked up from germline, CDR1 is MGHRA and CDR2 is YSYEKL. Details on this clonotype: Its antigen remains unidentified. Possible read error: a much larger clone is one base away.

Regions amplified from RNA transcripts were the TCR beta CDR3 regions. First-round RT-PCR targeting the TCR CDR3 was performed with the HTBI primer set. TCRdb fed the multiplex PCR reads into MiXCR, producing one record per CDR3 protein. There are almost 600,000 distinct CDR3 sequences in the sample; about 45% occur only once, and about 7.8% lies in the top ten. The sequencing sample was made of peripheral blood or thyroid tissue (not recorded which). This TCR was recovered from a woman between 18 and 29 years old with Graves' hyperthyroidism. The chain combines TRBV4-1 with TRBJ2-7; 11 positions agree with TRBD2. The CDR3 region is CASSQDRGRSGRAAERYF. CDR3 nucleotide sequence: TGCGCCAGCAGCCAAGATCGGGGGCGTAGCGGGAGGGCCGCCGAGCGGTACTTC.